A selection of T cell receptor beta chains follows, all from one sample in a study of T-cell reconstitution after alpha-beta-depleted transplantation in children. TCRdb analysed the PCR reads with MiXCR anew, one entry per CDR3 protein. Of 750,000 to 950,000 distinct CDR3 sequences in the sample, 16% were seen once. Sequences were derived from PBMCs, mostly from graft donor cells, sampled 360 days after TCRalphabeta/CD19-depleted stem cell transplant. Receptor source: a male patient younger than 18 who had a stem cell transplant for acute lymphoblastic leukemia, so the T cells may come from the graft donor. CDR3s include the opening cysteine and the closing phenylalanine or tryptophan. D genes are given only for firm matches. Size values are once, few and many counts, or a class for expanded clones, and some rows have none.

TRBD2 . TRBJ2-1 TRBV27 TGTGCCAGCAGTTTTTTGACTAGCGTACTCCCCAATGAGCAGTTCTTC CASSFLTSVLPNEQFF
. . TRBJ2-3 TRBV15 TGTGCCACCAGCAGAGATTATCCGGGGCTTTATACGCAGTATTTT CATSRDYPGLYTQYF
TRBD2 . TRBJ2-5 TRBV7-2 TGTGCCAGCAGGCCTCTAGCGGGATGGGAGACCCAGTACTTC CASRPLAGWETQYF
TRBD2 few TRBJ2-7 TRBV11-2 TGTGCCAGCAGCTTAACAGCGGGGATTATTTACGAGCAGTACTTC CASSLTAGIIYEQYF
. few TRBJ1-5 TRBV6-1 TGTGCCAGCAGTGAAGGAAGGGTGGGTGGAGGCAATCAGCCCCAGCATTTT CASSEGRVGGGNQPQHF
. . TRBJ2-5 TRBV25-1 TGTGCCGGGGGGATCGAAGAGACCCAGTACTTC CAGGIEETQYF
TRBD1 . TRBJ2-7 TRBV6-2/TRBV6-3 TGTGCCAGCACCCTGGACAGGGACAAATACGAGCAGTACTTC CASTLDRDKYEQYF
TRBD1 few TRBJ1-2 TRBV6-5 TGTGCCAGCAGTTACGTTGACAGGGTTTATGGCTACACCTTC CASSYVDRVYGYTF
TRBD1 many TRBJ2-5 TRBV10-1 TGCGCCAGCAGTGAGATGACAGGGGCCAAGACCCAGTACTTC CASSEMTGAKTQYF
. . TRBJ2-5 TRBV13 TGTGCCAGCAGCGTACCCGACGGGAGAACAGAGACCCAGTACTTC CASSVPDGRTETQYF
TRBD2 . TRBJ2-7 TRBV3-1 TGTGCCTGCAGTTTAACTAGGACTAGCGGGAGTGACGCCTACGAGCAGTACTTC CACSLTRTSGSDAYEQYF
. many TRBJ2-7 TRBV10-3 TGTGCCATCAGTGTTGGGAACGACTACGAGCAGTACTTC CAISVGNDYEQYF
. . TRBJ1-1 TRBV19 TGTGCCAGTAGTATGGTCGTGACAGCCAACACTGAAGCTTTCTTT CASSMVVTANTEAFF
TRBD2 . TRBJ2-1 TRBV5-4 TGTGCCAGCAGCTGGGGACTAGCGGGAGGGTATGAGCAGTTCTTC CASSWGLAGGYEQFF
TRBD1 . TRBJ2-7 TRBV11-2 TGTGCCAGCAGCTTAGTTTACGCCGGGACAGAGCGAATATACGAGCAGTACTTC CASSLVYAGTERIYEQYF
. . TRBJ1-2 TRBV6-5 TGTGCCAGCAGCCAGAAATATTCGGGCTATGGCTACACCTTC CASSQKYSGYGYTF
TRBD2 many TRBJ2-2 TRBV12-3/TRBV12-4 TGTGCCAGCAGTTTTTGGGTTGATTGGCAGGGACTAGCGGGTGACACCGGGGAGCTGTTTTTT CASSFWVDWQGLAGDTGELFF
. few TRBJ1-1 TRBV5-1 TGCGCCAGCAGCTTGTTGGCCAGAAACACTGAAGCTTTCTTT CASSLLARNTEAFF
TRBD1 . TRBJ2-1 TRBV5-1 TGCGCCAGCAGTTTAGGGGGCTTGAGTGCGAATGAGCAGTTCTTC CASSLGGLSANEQFF
TRBD1 . TRBJ2-7 TRBV12-3/TRBV12-4 TGTGCCAGCAGAACTCAGGGGGACTCCTACGAGCAGTACTTC CASRTQGDSYEQYF
. many TRBJ2-3 TRBV12-3/TRBV12-4 TGTGCCAGCAGTTTAGGGGACCCAAGGGTAGGAGATACGCAGTATTTT CASSLGDPRVGDTQYF
. few TRBJ1-2 TRBV29-1 TGCAGCGTTGAAGAAACCCTTGGCGTTGTTGGCTACACCTTC CSVEETLGVVGYTF
. . TRBJ2-3 TRBV24-1 TGTGCCACCAGTGAAGGCCAGCCTAGCACAGATACGCAGTATTTT CATSEGQPSTDTQYF
. many TRBJ1-5 TRBV5-1 TGCGCCAGCAGCTTGGAACTGAACTCGGCGCCCCAGCATTTT CASSLELNSAPQHF
. . TRBJ2-7 TRBV6-5 TGTGCCAGCAGTTACTCGCGGAGGGGCTCCTACGAGCAGTACTTC CASSYSRRGSYEQYF
. few TRBJ2-5 TRBV5-1 TGCGCCAGCAGCTTTCTCCAGGGGCGGCAAGAGACCCAGTACTTC CASSFLQGRQETQYF
TRBD1 few TRBJ2-2 TRBV29-1 TGCAGCGTCACAGGGGTCTTAGGAAACACCGGGGAGCTGTTTTTT CSVTGVLGNTGELFF
. many TRBJ1-4 TRBV4-1 TGCGCCAGCAGCCAAGATTGGGACCAGGGTCTTAATGAAAAACTGTTTTTT CASSQDWDQGLNEKLFF
. . TRBJ2-1 TRBV5-6 TGTGCCAGCAGCTCCCGACGGGACTGGTCCTACAATGAGCAGTTCTTC CASSSRRDWSYNEQFF
TRBD2 . TRBJ2-5 TRBV29-1 TGCAGCGTTGAACGGCTAGCGGGAGGGATGGCGGCGACCCAGTACTTC CSVERLAGGMAATQYF
. few TRBJ2-5 TRBV29-1 TGCAGCGTTCACGGAGAAGCAGCCGAGACCCAGTACTTC CSVHGEAAETQYF
. many TRBJ1-1 TRBV29-1 TGCAGCGGTGCCCGACAGGTGTTGAACACTGAAGCTTTCTTT CSGARQVLNTEAFF
. . TRBJ2-6 TRBV7-9 TGTGCCAGCCGCAGAACCTCTGGGGCCAACGTCCTGACTTTC CASRRTSGANVLTF
. . TRBJ2-3 TRBV5-1 TGCGCCAGCAGCCTCCGTGGACAGCCCACAGATACGCAGTATTTT CASSLRGQPTDTQYF
TRBD2 few TRBJ2-1 TRBV4-2 TGTGCCAGCAGCCGAACTAGCGGGACCGACAATGAGCAGTTCTTC CASSRTSGTDNEQFF
TRBD1 many TRBJ2-5 TRBV6-5 TGTGCCAGCAGTTACATGGACAGGATGGAGACCCAGTACTTC CASSYMDRMETQYF
TRBD1 few TRBJ2-5 TRBV5-1 TGCGCCAGCAGAATAGTGGGACAGGGGGCAGAGACCCAGTACTTC CASRIVGQGAETQYF
TRBD1 few TRBJ2-5 TRBV6-2/TRBV6-3 TGTGCCAGCAGTTACGGAACAGGGGTCGGAGAGACCCAGTACTTC CASSYGTGVGETQYF
. few TRBJ2-7 TRBV25-1 TGTGCCAGCAGCCGGGACGTATCCTACGAGCAGTACTTC CASSRDVSYEQYF
TRBD1 . TRBJ1-3 TRBV20-1 TGCAGTGCTACCACGGACAGGTTCTCTGGAAACACCATATATTTT CSATTDRFSGNTIYF
. . TRBJ2-5 TRBV5-4 TGTGCCAGCAGCTTGGGCCTATTAGAGACCCAGTACTTC CASSLGLLETQYF